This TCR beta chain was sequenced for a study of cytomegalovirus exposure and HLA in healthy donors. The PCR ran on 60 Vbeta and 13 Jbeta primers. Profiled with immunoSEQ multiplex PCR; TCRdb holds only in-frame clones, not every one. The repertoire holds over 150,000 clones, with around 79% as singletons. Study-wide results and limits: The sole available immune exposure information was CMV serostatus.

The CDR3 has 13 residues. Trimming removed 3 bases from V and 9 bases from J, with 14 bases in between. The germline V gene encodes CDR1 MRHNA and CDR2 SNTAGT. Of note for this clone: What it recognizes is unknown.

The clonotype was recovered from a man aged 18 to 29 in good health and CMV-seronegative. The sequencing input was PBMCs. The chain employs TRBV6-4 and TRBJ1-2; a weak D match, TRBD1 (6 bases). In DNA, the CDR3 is TGTGCCAGCAGTGATTCCGGACAGAGTCGCTACACCTTC. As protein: CASSDSGQSRYTF.